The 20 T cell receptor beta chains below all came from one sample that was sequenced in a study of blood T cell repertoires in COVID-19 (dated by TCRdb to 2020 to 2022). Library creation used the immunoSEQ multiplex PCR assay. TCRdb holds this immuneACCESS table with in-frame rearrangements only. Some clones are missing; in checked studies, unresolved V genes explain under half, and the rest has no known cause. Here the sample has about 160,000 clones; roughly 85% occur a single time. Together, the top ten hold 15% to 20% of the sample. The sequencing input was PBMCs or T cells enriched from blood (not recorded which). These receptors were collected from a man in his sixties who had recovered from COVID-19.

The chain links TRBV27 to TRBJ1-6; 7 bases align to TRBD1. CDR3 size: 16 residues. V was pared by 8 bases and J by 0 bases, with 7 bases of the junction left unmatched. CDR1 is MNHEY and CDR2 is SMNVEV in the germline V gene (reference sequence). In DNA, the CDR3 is TGTGCCAGCGGGACAGCCTTGAGCTCCTATAATTCACCCCTCCACTTT. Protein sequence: CASGTALSSYNSPLHF.

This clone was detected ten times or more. Written as DNA, the CDR3 is TGTGCCAGCAGTTACGAAGTAGCGGGAGCCTACGAGCAGTACTTC. Protein sequence: CASSYEVAGAYEQYF. The chain uses TRBV6-2 or TRBV6-3 and TRBJ2-7; 9 bases align to TRBD2. V dropped 2 bases and J dropped 2; count of bases not matched to a gene: 4. Germline V gene lookup returns CDR1 MNHEY and CDR2 SVGEGT. The CDR3 consists of 15 residues.

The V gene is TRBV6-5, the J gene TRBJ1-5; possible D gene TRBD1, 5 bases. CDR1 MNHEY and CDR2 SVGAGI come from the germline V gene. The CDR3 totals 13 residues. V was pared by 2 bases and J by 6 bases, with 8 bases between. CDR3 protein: CASSYRRGQPQHF. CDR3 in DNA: TGTGCCAGCAGTTACCGTAGGGGTCAGCCCCAGCATTTT.

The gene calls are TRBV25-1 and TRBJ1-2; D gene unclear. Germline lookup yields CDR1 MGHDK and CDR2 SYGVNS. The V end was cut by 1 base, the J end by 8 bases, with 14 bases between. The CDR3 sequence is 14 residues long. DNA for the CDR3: TGTGCCAGCAGTGAATTAAGGGAGATTAAGGGCTACACCTTC. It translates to CASSELREIKGYTF.

The CDR3 loop is CASRVGRPSTGELFF. The CDR3 DNA reads as TGCGCCAGCAGGGTGGGCAGGCCATCGACCGGGGAGCTGTTTTTT. The chain has TRBV5-1 and TRBJ2-2; D is unresolved. Germline V CDR1 and CDR2: SGHRS, YFSETQ. The CDR3 sequence is 15 residues long. Trimming shortened V by 5 bases and J by 5 bases, and 16 bases separated the two germline ends. The full variable domain, in which reference TRBV5-1 and TRBJ2-2 provide the parts outside the CDR3, is KAGVTQTPRYLIKTRGQQVTLSCSPISGHRSVSWYQQTPGQGLQFLFEYFSETQRNKGNFPGRFSGRQFSNSRSEMNVSTLELGDSALYLCASRVGRPSTGELFFGEGSRLTVL.

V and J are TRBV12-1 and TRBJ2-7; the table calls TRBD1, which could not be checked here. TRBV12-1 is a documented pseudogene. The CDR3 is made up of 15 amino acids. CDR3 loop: CASSFNDRGRYEQYF. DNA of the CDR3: TGTGCCAGCAGCTTCAATGACAGGGGGCGGTACGAGCAGTACTTC.

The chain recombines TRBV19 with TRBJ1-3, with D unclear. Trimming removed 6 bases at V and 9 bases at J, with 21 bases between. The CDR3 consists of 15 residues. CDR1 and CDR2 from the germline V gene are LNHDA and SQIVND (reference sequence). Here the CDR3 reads CASSPFGGRESTIYF. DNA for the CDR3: TGTGCCAGTAGCCCTTTCGGAGGGCGCGAATCCACCATATATTTT.

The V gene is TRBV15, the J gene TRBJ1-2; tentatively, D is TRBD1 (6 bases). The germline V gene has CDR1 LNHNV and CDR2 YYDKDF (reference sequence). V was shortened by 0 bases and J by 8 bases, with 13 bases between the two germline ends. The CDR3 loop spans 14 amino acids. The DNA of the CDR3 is TGTGCCACCAGCAGAGATTCAGGGGTGGGAGGCTACACCTTC. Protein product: CATSRDSGVGGYTF.

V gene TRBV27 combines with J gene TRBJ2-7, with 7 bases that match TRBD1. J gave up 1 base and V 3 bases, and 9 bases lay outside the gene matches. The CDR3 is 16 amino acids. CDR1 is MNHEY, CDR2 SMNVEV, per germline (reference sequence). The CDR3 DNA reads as TGTGCCAGCAGTTTGTCCGTGGGGGACAGTTCCTACGAGCAGTACTTC. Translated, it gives CASSLSVGDSSYEQYF.

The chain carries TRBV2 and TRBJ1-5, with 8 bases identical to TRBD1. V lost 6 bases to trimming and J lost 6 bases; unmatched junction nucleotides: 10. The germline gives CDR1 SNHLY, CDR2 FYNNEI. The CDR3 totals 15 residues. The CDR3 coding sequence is TGTGCCAGCAGCGTCCAGGGGACAGGTTTTCAGCCCCAGCATTTT. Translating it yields CASSVQGTGFQPQHF. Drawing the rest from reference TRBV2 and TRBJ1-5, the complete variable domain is EPEVTQTPSHQVTQMGQEVILRCVPISNHLYFYWYRQILGQKVEFLVSFYNNEISEKSEIFDDQFSVERPDGSNFTLKIRSTKLEDSAMYFCASSVQGTGFQPQHFGDGTRLSIL.

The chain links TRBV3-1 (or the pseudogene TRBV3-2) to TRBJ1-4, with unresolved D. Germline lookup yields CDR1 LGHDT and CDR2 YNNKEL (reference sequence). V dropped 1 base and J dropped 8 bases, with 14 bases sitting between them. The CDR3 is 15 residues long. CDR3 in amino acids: CASSQGNQVGEKLFF. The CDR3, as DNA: TGTGCCAGCAGCCAAGGAAACCAGGTGGGCGAAAAACTGTTTTTT.

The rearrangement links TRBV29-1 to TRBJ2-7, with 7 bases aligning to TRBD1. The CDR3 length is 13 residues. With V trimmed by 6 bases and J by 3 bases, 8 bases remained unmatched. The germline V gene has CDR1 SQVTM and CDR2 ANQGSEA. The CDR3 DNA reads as TGCAGCGTGCTTCGACAGGGTCGCTACGAGCAGTACTTC. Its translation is CSVLRQGRYEQYF.

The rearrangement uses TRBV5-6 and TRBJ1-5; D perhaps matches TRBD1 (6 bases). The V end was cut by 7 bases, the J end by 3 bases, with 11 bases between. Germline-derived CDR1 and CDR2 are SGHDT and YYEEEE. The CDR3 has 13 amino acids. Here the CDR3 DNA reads TGTGCCAGCGCTAGGGGGACCAATCAGCCCCAGCATTTT. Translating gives CASARGTNQPQHF.

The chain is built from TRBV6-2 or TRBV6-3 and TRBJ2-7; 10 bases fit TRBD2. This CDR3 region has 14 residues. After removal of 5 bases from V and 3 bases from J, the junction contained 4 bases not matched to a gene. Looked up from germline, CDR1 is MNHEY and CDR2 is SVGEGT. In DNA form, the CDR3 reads TGTGCCAGCAGTGGGACTAGCGTTGGCTACGAGCAGTACTTC. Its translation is CASSGTSVGYEQYF.

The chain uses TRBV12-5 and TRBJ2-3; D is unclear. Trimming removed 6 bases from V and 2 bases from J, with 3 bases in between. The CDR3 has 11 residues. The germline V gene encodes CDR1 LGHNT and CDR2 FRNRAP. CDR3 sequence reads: CASGYTDTQYF. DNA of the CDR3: TGTGCTAGTGGCTACACAGATACGCAGTATTTT.

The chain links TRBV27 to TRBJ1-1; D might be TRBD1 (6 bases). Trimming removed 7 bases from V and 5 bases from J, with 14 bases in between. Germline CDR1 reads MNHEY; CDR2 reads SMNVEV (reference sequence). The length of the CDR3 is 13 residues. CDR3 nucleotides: TGTGCCAGCATTCAGGGGCAAGGGACTGAAGCTTTCTTT. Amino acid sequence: CASIQGQGTEAFF.

CDR3 nucleotide sequence: TGTGCCAGCAGCGTAGCCCGGACATCCAACTATGGCTACACCTTC. This translates into CASSVARTSNYGYTF. V and J are TRBV9 and TRBJ1-2; weak D call: TRBD1 (5 bases). The length of the CDR3 is 15 residues. V dropped 0 bases and J dropped 2 bases, with 11 bases sitting between them. Germline values: CDR1 SGDLS, CDR2 YYNGEE. Combining the CDR3 with reference TRBV9 and TRBJ1-2 gives the whole variable domain DSGVTQTPKHLITATGQRVTLRCSPRSGDLSVYWYQQSLDQGLQFLIQYYNGEERAKGNILERFSAQQFPDLHSELNLSSLELGDSALYFCASSVARTSNYGYTFGSGTRLTVV.

The CDR3 region has the DNA TGCGCCAGCAGCTTGAATTACTACGAGCAGTACTTC. Translating it yields CASSLNYYEQYF. The rearrangement links TRBV5-1 to TRBJ2-7, with unresolved D. This CDR3 contains 12 residues. CDR1 is SGHRS and CDR2 is YFSETQ in the germline V gene. Trimming shortened V by 1 base and J by 3 bases, and 5 bases separated the two germline ends.

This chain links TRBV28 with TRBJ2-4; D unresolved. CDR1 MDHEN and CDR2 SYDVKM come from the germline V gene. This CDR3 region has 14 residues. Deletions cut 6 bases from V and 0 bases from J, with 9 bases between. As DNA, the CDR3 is TGTGCCAGCAGACCCACAGTAGCCAAAAACATTCAGTACTTC. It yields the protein CASRPTVAKNIQYF.

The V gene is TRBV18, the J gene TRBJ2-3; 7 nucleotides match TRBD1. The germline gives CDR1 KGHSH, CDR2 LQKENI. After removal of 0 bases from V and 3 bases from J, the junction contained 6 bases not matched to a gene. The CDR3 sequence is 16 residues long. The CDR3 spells CASSPPAGGLTDTQYF. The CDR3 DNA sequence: TGTGCCAGCTCACCACCGGCAGGGGGTCTAACAGATACGCAGTATTTT.